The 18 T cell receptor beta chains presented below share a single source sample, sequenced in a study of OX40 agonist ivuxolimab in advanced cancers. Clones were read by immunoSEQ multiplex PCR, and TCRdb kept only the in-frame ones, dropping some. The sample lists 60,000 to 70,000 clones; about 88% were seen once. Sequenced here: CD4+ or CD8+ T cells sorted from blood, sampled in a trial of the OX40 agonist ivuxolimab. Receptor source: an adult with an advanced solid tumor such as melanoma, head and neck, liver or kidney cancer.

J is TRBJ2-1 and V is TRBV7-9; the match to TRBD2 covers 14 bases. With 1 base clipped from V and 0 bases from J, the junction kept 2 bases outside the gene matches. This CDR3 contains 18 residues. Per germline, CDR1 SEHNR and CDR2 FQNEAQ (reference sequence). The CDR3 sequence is CASSLGTSGRSSYNEQFF. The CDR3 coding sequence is TGTGCCAGCAGCTTAGGGACTAGCGGGAGGAGCTCCTACAATGAGCAGTTCTTC.

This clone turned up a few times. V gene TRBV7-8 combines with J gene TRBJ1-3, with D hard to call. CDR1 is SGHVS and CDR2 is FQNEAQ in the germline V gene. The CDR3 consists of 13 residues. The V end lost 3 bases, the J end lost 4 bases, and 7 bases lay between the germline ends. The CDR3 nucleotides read TGTGCCAGCAGCTTCGAGGGCGGAAACACCATATATTTT. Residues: CASSFEGGNTIYF.

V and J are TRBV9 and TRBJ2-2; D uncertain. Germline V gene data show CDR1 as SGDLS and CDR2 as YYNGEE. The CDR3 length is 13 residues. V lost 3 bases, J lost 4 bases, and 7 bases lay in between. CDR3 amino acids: CASSEGITGELFF. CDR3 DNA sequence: TGTGCCAGCAGCGAGGGTATCACCGGGGAGCTGTTTTTT.

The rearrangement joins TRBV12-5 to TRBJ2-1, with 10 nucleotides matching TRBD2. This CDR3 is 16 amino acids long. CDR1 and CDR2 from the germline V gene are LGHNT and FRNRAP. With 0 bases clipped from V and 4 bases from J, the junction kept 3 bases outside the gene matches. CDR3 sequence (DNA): TGTGCTAGTGGTTTGGTCACTAGCGGGGTATACAATGAGCAGTTCTTC. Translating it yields CASGLVTSGVYNEQFF.

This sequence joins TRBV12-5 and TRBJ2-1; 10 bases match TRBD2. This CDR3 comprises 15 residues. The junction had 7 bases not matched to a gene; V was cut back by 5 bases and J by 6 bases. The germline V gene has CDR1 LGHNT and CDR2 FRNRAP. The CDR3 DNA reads TGTGCTAGTGGTGATAGACTAGCGGGCCCCAATGAGCAGTTCTTC. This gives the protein CASGDRLAGPNEQFF.

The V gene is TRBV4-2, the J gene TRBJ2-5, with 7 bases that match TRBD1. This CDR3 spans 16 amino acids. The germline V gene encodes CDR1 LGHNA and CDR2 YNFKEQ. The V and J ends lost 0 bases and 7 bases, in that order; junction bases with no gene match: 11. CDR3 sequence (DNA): TGTGCCAGCAGCCAAGACGGGACAGCTGGGCGAGGGACCCAGTACTTC. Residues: CASSQDGTAGRGTQYF.

As DNA, the CDR3 is TGTGCCAGCAGTACAACCGGGCCCTTTGCACCCCTCCACTTT. It codes for CASSTTGPFAPLHF. The rearrangement joins TRBV28 to TRBJ1-6; D unresolved. The germline CDR1 and CDR2 sequences are MDHEN and SYDVKM. The CDR3 is made up of 14 amino acids. The V and J ends lost 5 bases and 11 bases respectively, with 16 bases between them. Looking up the rest from reference TRBV28 and TRBJ1-6 gives the full variable domain: DVKVTQSSRYLVKRTGEKVFLECVQDMDHENMFWYRQDPGLGLRLIYFSYDVKMKEKGDIPEGYSVSREKKERFSLILESASTNQTSMYLCASSTTGPFAPLHFGNGTRLTVT.

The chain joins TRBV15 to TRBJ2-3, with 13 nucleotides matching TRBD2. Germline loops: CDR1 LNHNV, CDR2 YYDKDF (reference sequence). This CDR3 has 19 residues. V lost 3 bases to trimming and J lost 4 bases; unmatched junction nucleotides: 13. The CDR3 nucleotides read TGTGCCACCAGCAGTACCTTTGGGACCGGACTAGCGGGAGCAGATACGCAGTATTTT. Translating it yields CATSSTFGTGLAGADTQYF.

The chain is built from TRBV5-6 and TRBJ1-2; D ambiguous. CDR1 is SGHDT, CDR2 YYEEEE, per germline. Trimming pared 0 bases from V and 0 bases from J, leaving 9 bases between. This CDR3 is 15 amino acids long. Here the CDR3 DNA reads TGTGCCAGCAGCTTGGCTTGGGGTACTAACTATGGCTACACCTTC. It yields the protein CASSLAWGTNYGYTF.

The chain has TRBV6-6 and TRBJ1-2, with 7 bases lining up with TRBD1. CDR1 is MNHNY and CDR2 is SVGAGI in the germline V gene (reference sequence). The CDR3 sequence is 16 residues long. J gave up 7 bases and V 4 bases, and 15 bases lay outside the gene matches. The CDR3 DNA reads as TGTGCCAGCAGTTTGGACAGGCTTACGATCCAGGGTGGCTACACCTTC. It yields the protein CASSLDRLTIQGGYTF.

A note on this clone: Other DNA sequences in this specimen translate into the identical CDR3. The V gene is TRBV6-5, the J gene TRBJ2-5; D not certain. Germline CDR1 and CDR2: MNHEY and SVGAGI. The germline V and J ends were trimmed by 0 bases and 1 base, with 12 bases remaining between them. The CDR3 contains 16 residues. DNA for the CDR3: TGTGCCAGCAGTTACTCGAACTCGGGTAGCCAAGAGACCCAGTACTTC. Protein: CASSYSNSGSQETQYF.

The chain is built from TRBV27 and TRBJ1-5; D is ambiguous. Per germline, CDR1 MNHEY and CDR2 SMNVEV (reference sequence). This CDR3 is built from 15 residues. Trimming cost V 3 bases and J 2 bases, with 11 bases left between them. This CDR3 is CASSLAGNGNQPQHF. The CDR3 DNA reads TGTGCCAGCAGTTTGGCGGGGAATGGCAATCAGCCCCAGCATTTT.

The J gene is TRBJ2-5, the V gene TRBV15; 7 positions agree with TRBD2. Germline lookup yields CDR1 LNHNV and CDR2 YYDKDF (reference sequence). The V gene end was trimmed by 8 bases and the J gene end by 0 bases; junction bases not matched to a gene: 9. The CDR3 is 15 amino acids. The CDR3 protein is CATECREGYQETQYF. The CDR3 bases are TGTGCCACCGAGTGTAGGGAGGGGTACCAAGAGACCCAGTACTTC. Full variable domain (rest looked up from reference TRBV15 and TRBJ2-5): DAMVIQNPRYQVTQFGKPVTLSCSQTLNHNVMYWYQQKSSQAPKLLFHYYDKDFNNEADTPDNFQSRRPNTSFCFLDIRSPGLGDTAMYLCATECREGYQETQYFGPGTRLLVL.

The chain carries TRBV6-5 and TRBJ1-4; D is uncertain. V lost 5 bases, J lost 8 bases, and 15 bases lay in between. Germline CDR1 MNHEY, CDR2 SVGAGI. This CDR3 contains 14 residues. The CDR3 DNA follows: TGTGCCAGCAGTCTTGGACTTCTGGGGGAAAAACTGTTTTTT. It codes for CASSLGLLGEKLFF.

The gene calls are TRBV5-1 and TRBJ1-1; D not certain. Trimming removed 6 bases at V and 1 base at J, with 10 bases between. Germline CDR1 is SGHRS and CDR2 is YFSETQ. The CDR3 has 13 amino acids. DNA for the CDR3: TGCGCCAGCAAGCTTGGACCGAACACTGAAGCTTTCTTT. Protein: CASKLGPNTEAFF.

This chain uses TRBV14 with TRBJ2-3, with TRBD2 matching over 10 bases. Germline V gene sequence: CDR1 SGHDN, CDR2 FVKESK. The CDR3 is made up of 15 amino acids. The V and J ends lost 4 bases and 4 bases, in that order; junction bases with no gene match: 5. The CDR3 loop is CASSLQLAGSDTQYF. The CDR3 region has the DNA TGTGCCAGCAGCCTCCAACTAGCGGGATCAGATACGCAGTATTTT. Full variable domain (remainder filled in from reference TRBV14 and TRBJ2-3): EAGVTQFPSHSVIEKGQTVTLRCDPISGHDNLYWYRRVMGKEIKFLLHFVKESKQDESGMPNNRFLAERTGGTYSTLKVQPAELEDSGVYFCASSLQLAGSDTQYFGPGTRLTVL.

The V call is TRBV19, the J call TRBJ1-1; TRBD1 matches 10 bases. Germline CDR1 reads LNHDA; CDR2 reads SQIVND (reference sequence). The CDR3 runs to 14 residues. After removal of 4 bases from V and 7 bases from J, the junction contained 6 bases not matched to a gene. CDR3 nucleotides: TGTGCCAGTAGTAGACAGGGGGCCAGTATTGAAGCTTTCTTT. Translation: CASSRQGASIEAFF.

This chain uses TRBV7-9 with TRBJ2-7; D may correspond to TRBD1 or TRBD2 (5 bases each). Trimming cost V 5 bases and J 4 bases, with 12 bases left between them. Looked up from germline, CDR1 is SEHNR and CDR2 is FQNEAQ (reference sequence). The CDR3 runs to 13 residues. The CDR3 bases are TGTGCCAGCAGCCTGAGAGGGGCTTACGAGCAGTACTTC. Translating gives CASSLRGAYEQYF.